One T cell receptor beta chain is described in this entry. Its antigen remains unknown. The sample's treatment: approximately 18 received Ad26.COV2.S at low or high dose, single or two shots; several received placebo; per-sample allocation not given. The samples were gathered on day 63 after the first injection of vaccine or placebo. This entry is derived from a study of Ad26.COV2.S vaccination and SARS-CoV-2 variants. General study points: Breadth and depth estimates from TCRs may understate total T cell responses.

Here immunoSEQ multiplex PCR was the method, and the copy in TCRdb shows in-frame clones only, minus some. In the table there are fewer than 300,000 clones, 80% to 90% of which are singletons. V was pared by 4 bases and J by 7 bases, with 29 bases between. The germline CDR1 and CDR2 sequences are GTSNPN and SVGIG (reference sequence). The CDR3 extends over 18 amino acids. The chain employs TRBV30 and TRBJ2-1; TRBD1 or TRBD2 may be the D gene (5 bases each). The source of this sequence is a person aged 18 to 65 who received the Ad26.COV2.S COVID-19 vaccine or a placebo. The material was peripheral blood, obtained in a trial of Ad26.COV2.S vaccine versus placebo. CDR3 protein: CAWTAGTNNLFVFNEQFF. The CDR3, as DNA: TGTGCCTGGACCGCCGGGACCAACAACCTATTCGTCTTTAATGAGCAGTTCTTC. Using reference TRBV30 and TRBJ2-1 for the parts outside the CDR3, the full variable domain is SQTIHQWPATLVQPVGSPLSLECTVEGTSNPNLYWYRQAAGRGLQLLFYSVGIGQISSEVPQNLSASRPQDRQFILSSKKLLLSDSGFYLCAWTAGTNNLFVFNEQFFGPGTRLTVL.